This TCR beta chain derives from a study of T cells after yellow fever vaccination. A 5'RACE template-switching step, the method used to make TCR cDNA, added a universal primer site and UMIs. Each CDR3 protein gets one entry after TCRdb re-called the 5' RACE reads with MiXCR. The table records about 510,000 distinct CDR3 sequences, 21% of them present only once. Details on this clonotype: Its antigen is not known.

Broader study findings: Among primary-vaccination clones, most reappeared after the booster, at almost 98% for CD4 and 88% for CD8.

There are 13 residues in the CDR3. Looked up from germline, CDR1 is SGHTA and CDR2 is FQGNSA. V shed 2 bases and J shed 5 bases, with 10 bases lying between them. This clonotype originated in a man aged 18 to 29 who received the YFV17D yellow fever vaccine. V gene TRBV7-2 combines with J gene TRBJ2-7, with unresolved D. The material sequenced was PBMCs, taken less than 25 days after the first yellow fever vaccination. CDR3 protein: CASSLKSSDEQYV. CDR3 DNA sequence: TGTGCCAGCAGCTTAAAGTCCTCGGACGAGCAGTACGTC.